Below, 9 T cell receptor beta chains from the same sample are listed, as sequenced in a study of blood T cell repertoires in COVID-19. Produced via immunoSEQ multiplex PCR; TCRdb's table is partial and in-frame only. The sample yields about 67,000 clones, roughly 90% seen once. Sequenced sample: peripheral blood. The receptors shown here come from a man in his fifties or sixties with active COVID-19.

The chain carries TRBV18 and TRBJ2-6, with 12 bases identical to TRBD2. Trimming cost V 6 bases and J 0 bases; bases outside gene matches: 12. The germline gives CDR1 KGHSH, CDR2 LQKENI. The CDR3 sequence is 20 residues long. The CDR3 nucleotides read TGTGCCAGCTCCCGGGGCGTACTAGCGGGAGGTGGCTCTGGGGCCAACGTCCTGACTTTC. Translated: CASSRGVLAGGGSGANVLTF.

The V call is TRBV28, the J call TRBJ2-1; a possible D gene is TRBD2 (6 bases). CDR3 length: 15 residues. The germline V gene encodes CDR1 MDHEN and CDR2 SYDVKM. Trimming removed 6 bases at V and 1 base at J, with 13 bases between. This CDR3 reads CASSPSGGSYNEQFF. CDR3 nucleotide sequence: TGTGCCAGCAGCCCCAGCGGAGGGTCCTACAATGAGCAGTTCTTC.

This clone was detected only a few times. The rearrangement joins TRBV5-4 to TRBJ1-3; D unclear. V was clipped by 4 bases and J by 2 bases, with 13 bases between them. This CDR3 region has 15 residues. Per the germline V gene, CDR1 is SGHNT and CDR2 is YYREEE (reference sequence). CDR3 bases: TGTGCCAGCAGCGCCGCGCCCCGTCCTGGAAACACCATATATTTT. Protein: CASSAAPRPGNTIYF.

The chain carries TRBV6-2 or TRBV6-3 and TRBJ2-3; the match to TRBD2 covers 7 bases. Germline V gene data show CDR1 as MNHEY and CDR2 as SVGEGT. The length of the CDR3 is 16 residues. Trimming at V came to 2 bases and at J to 3 bases, leaving 8 bases not matched to a gene. DNA for the CDR3: TGTGCCAGCAGTTACCGGGGGGAGCGGGTGACAGATACGCAGTATTTT. Protein sequence: CASSYRGERVTDTQYF.

This clone was recorded once. The CDR3 spells CASSTGVFGNQPQHF. The CDR3 DNA reads TGTGCCAGTAGCACAGGAGTATTTGGCAATCAGCCCCAGCATTTT. The chain carries TRBV19 and TRBJ1-5; maybe TRBD1 (5 bases). V lost 6 bases and J lost 2, with 14 bases in between. This CDR3 is 15 amino acids long. Germline CDR1 is LNHDA and CDR2 is SQIVND (reference sequence). Drawing the rest from reference TRBV19 and TRBJ1-5, the complete variable domain is DGGITQSPKYLFRKEGQNVTLSCEQNLNHDAMYWYRQDPGQGLRLIYYSQIVNDFQKGDIAEGYSVSREKKESFPLTVTSAQKNPTAFYLCASSTGVFGNQPQHFGDGTRLSIL.

The genes are TRBV15 and TRBJ2-3; 9 bases align to TRBD1. CDR3 length equals 17 residues. CDR1 is LNHNV and CDR2 is YYDKDF in the germline V gene (reference sequence). The junction had 7 bases not matched to a gene; V was cut back by 0 bases and J by 3 bases. CDR3 protein: CATSRDGSGQGTDTQYF. CDR3 nucleotide sequence: TGTGCCACCAGCAGAGACGGTTCGGGACAGGGAACAGATACGCAGTATTTT.

The chain links TRBV11-3 to TRBJ2-6; no firm D call. V was clipped by 1 base and J by 4 bases, with 5 bases between them. Per the germline V gene, CDR1 is SGHNT and CDR2 is YENEEA. This CDR3 has 14 residues. The DNA for the CDR3 is TGTGCCAGCAGCTTAGTTCGGGGGGCCAACGTCCTGACTTTC. Its protein is CASSLVRGANVLTF.

The chain is built from TRBV5-1 and TRBJ1-2; D uncertain. The V gene's germline CDR1 is SGHRS and CDR2 YFSETQ. Trimming left V 3 bases short and J 4 bases short, with 16 bases between. The CDR3 extends over 15 amino acids. This CDR3 reads CASSWRPGEGYGYTF. The CDR3 DNA reads as TGCGCCAGCAGCTGGCGGCCCGGGGAAGGCTATGGCTACACCTTC.

The rearrangement joins TRBV3-1 (or the pseudogene TRBV3-2) to TRBJ2-3, with D hard to call. CDR1 LGHDT and CDR2 YNNKEL come from the germline V gene (reference sequence). V lost 2 bases, J lost 2 bases, and 5 bases lay in between. The CDR3 totals 13 residues. CDR3 protein: CASSQFITDTQYF. CDR3 bases: TGTGCCAGCAGCCAATTCATCACAGATACGCAGTATTTT.